This TCR beta chain was found in a study of shared clonotypes between healthy human individuals. About the study: For every donor, three CD4 naive, three CD4 memory, two CD8 naive and one CD8 memory plates were used.

CDR3 length: 21 amino acids. V lost 0 bases, J lost 4 bases, and 19 bases stayed unmatched. Germline V gene lookup returns CDR1 SGDLS and CDR2 YYNGEE. Using immunoSEQ multiplex PCR, the repertoire was profiled, and TCRdb retains in-frame clones only, with some absent. Among approximately 1.5 million clones, 95% to 99% were seen once, and the ten largest hold roughly 0.45%. Concerning this clone: Its antigen is unidentified.

Broader study findings: Sharing across four donors was seen in 5% to 5.5% of naive CD4 clonotypes.

Material: naive CD4+ T cells sorted from blood. As to subset: CD45RA+ positively selected. This chain joins TRBV9 and TRBJ2-3, with TRBD2 identical over 11 bases. This TCR was sampled from a man aged 25-45 years in good health. Here the CDR3 DNA reads TGTGCCAGCAGCGTAGCTATCACTAGCGGGAGATTAACGGGGACGGCAGATACGCAGTATTTT. This encodes CASSVAITSGRLTGTADTQYF.